The clone carrying this T cell receptor beta chain was detected only once. This record belongs to a study of T cell changes during pregnancy in multiple sclerosis. Here immunoSEQ multiplex PCR was the method, and the copy in TCRdb shows in-frame clones only, minus some. Of about 46,000 clones listed, about 91% are singletons. Looked up from germline, CDR1 is SGDLS and CDR2 is YYNGEE. The CDR3 totals 13 residues. Trimming took off 4 bases at V and 4 bases at J, with 10 bases between the two ends. Sequenced here: CD8+ T cells from peripheral blood mononuclear cells, sampled in the second trimester of pregnancy. The gene calls are TRBV9 and TRBJ2-3; weak D call: TRBD1 (6 bases). The TCR was taken from a female donor with multiple sclerosis, enrolled in a pregnancy study. DNA of the CDR3: TGTGCCAGCAGCCGAGGACAGTCAGATACGCAGTATTTT. Its translation: CASSRGQSDTQYF. The full variable domain, with the rest looked up from reference TRBV9 and TRBJ2-3, is DSGVTQTPKHLITATGQRVTLRCSPRSGDLSVYWYQQSLDQGLQFLIQYYNGEERAKGNILERFSAQQFPDLHSELNLSSLELGDSALYFCASSRGQSDTQYFGPGTRLTVL.